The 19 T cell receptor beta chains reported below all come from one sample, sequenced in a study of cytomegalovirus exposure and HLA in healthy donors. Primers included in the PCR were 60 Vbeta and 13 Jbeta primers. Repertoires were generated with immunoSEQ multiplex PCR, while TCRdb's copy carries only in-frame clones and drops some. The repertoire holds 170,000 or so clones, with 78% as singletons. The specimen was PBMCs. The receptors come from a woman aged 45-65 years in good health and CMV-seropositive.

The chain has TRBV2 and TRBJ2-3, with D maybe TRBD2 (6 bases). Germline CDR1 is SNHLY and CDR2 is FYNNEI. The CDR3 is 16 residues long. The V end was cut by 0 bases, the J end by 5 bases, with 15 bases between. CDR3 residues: CASSEALRGTVDTQYF. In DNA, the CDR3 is TGTGCCAGCAGTGAAGCGCTTAGAGGGACTGTAGATACGCAGTATTTT.

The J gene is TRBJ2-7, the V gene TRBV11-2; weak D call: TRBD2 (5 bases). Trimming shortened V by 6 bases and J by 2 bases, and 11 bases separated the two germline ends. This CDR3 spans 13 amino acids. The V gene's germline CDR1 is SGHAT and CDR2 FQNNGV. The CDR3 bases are TGTGCCAGCAGTCCCAGCGGCCCCTACGAGCAGTACTTC. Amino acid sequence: CASSPSGPYEQYF.

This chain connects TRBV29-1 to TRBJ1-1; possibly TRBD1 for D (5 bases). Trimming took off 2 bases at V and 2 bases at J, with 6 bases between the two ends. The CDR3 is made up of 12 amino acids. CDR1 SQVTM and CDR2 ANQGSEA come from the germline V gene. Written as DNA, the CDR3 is TGCAGCGTTGAAAGGGGAAACACTGAAGCTTTCTTT. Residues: CSVERGNTEAFF. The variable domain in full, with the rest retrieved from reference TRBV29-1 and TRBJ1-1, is SAVISQKPSRDICQRGTSLTIQCQVDSQVTMMFWYRQQPGQSLTLIATANQGSEATYESGFVIDKFPISRPNLTFSTLTVSNMSPEDSSIYLCSVERGNTEAFFGQGTRLTVV.

The DNA for the CDR3 is TGTGCCAGCAACTACGGGGGAGCGGCAGAGACCCAGTACTTC. Amino acid sequence: CASNYGGAAETQYF. The rearrangement links TRBV2 to TRBJ2-5; TRBD2 might be the D (6 bases). V was trimmed by 7 bases and J by 4 bases, leaving 16 bases between them. This CDR3 is 14 amino acids long. Germline loops: CDR1 SNHLY, CDR2 FYNNEI.

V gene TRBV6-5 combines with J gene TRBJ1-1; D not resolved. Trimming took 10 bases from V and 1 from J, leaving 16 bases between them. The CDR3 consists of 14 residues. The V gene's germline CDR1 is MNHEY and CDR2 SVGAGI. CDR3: CATRYPRENTEAFF. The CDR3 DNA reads TGTGCCACCAGGTACCCTCGGGAGAACACTGAAGCTTTCTTT.

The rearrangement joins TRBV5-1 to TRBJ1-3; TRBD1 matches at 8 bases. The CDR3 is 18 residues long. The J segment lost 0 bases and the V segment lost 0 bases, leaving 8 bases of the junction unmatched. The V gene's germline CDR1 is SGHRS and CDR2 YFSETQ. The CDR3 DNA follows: TGCGCCAGCAGCTTGGAGGCAGGGGGCGCCGGCTCTGGAAACACCATATATTTT. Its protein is CASSLEAGGAGSGNTIYF. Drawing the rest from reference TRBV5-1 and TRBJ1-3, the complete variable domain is KAGVTQTPRYLIKTRGQQVTLSCSPISGHRSVSWYQQTPGQGLQFLFEYFSETQRNKGNFPGRFSGRQFSNSRSEMNVSTLELGDSALYLCASSLEAGGAGSGNTIYFGEGSWLTVV.

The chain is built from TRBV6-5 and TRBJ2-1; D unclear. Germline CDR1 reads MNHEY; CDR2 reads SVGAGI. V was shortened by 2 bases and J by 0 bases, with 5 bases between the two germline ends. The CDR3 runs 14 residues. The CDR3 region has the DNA TGTGCCAGCAGTTACACAGCCTCCTACAATGAGCAGTTCTTC. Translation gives CASSYTASYNEQFF.

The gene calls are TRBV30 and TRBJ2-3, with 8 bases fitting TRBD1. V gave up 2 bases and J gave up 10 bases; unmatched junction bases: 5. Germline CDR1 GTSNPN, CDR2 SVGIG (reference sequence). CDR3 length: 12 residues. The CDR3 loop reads CAWSIGQGAQYF. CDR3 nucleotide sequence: TGTGCCTGGAGTATCGGACAGGGAGCGCAGTATTTT.

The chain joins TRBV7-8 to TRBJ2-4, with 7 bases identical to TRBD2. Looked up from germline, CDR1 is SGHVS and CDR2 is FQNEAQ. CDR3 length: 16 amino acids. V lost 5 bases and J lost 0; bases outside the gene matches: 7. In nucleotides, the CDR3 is TGTGCCAGCAGCCCGATCCGCGGGGGAGCCAAAAACATTCAGTACTTC. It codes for CASSPIRGGAKNIQYF.

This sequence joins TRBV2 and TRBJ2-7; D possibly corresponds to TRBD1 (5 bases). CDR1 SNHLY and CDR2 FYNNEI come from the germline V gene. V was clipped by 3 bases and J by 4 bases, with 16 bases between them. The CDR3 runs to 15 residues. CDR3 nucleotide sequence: TGTGCCAGCAGTGACCCGCAGGGAACACAATACGAGCAGTACTTC. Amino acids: CASSDPQGTQYEQYF. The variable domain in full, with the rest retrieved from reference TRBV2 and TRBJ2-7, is EPEVTQTPSHQVTQMGQEVILRCVPISNHLYFYWYRQILGQKVEFLVSFYNNEISEKSEIFDDQFSVERPDGSNFTLKIRSTKLEDSAMYFCASSDPQGTQYEQYFGPGTRLTVT.

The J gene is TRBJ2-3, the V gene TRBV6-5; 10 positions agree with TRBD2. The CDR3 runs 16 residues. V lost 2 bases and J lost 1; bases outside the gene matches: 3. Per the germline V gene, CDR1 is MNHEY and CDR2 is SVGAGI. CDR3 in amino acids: CASSYVGTSGTDTQYF. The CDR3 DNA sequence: TGTGCCAGCAGTTACGTCGGGACTAGCGGCACAGATACGCAGTATTTT.

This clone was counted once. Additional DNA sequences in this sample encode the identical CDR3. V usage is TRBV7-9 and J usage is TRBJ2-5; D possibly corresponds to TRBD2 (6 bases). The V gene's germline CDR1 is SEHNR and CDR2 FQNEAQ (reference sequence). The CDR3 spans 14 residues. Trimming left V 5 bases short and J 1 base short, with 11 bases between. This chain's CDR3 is CASSAPGLQETQYF. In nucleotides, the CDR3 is TGTGCCAGCAGCGCACCGGGACTCCAAGAGACCCAGTACTTC.

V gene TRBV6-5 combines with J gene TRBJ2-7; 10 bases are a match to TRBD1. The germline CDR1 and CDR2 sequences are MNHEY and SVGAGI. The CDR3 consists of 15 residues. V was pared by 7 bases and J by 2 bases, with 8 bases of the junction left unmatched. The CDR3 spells CASKSGDRGTYEQYF. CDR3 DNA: TGTGCCAGCAAGTCCGGGGACAGGGGCACCTACGAGCAGTACTTC.

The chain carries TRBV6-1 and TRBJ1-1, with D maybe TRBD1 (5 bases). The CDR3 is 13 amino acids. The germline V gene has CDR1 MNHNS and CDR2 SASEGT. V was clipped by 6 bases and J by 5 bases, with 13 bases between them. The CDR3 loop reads CASSLRELTEAFF. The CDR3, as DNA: TGTGCCAGCAGCCTCAGGGAACTGACTGAAGCTTTCTTT.

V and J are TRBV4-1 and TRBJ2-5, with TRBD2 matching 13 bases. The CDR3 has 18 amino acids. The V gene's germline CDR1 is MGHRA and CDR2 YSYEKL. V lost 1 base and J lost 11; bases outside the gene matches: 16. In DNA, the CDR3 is TGCGCCAGCAGCCAAGGACTAGCGGGGGGTGTACCGGCTGGGGAGCAGTACTTC. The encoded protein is CASSQGLAGGVPAGEQYF.

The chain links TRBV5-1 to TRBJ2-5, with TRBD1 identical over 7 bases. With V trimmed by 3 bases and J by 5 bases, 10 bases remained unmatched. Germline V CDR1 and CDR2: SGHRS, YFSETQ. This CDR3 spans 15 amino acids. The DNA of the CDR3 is TGCGCCAGCAGCTCTGGACAGGTACCGAGGGAGACCCAGTACTTC. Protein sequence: CASSSGQVPRETQYF.

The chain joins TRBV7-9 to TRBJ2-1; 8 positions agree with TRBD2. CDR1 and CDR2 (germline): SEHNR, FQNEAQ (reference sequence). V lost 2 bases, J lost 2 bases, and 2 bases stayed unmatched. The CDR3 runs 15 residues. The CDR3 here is CASSLLRGAYNEQFF. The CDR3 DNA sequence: TGTGCCAGCAGCTTACTGCGGGGGGCCTACAATGAGCAGTTCTTC.

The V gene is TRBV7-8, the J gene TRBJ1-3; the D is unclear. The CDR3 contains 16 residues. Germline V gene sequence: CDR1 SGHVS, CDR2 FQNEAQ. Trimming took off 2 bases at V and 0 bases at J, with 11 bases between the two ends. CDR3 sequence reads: CASSLRPYHSGNTIYF. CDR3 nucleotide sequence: TGTGCCAGCAGCTTACGCCCCTACCACTCTGGAAACACCATATATTTT.

This CDR3 is CASSWGLMGLTDTQYF. DNA of the CDR3: TGCGCCAGCAGCTGGGGTCTGATGGGACTGACAGATACGCAGTATTTT. The chain employs TRBV5-1 and TRBJ2-3; TRBD2 is a possible D gene (6 bases). The CDR3 loop spans 16 amino acids. Trimming stripped 3 bases from V and 3 bases from J, with 17 bases between. Looked up from germline, CDR1 is SGHRS and CDR2 is YFSETQ.